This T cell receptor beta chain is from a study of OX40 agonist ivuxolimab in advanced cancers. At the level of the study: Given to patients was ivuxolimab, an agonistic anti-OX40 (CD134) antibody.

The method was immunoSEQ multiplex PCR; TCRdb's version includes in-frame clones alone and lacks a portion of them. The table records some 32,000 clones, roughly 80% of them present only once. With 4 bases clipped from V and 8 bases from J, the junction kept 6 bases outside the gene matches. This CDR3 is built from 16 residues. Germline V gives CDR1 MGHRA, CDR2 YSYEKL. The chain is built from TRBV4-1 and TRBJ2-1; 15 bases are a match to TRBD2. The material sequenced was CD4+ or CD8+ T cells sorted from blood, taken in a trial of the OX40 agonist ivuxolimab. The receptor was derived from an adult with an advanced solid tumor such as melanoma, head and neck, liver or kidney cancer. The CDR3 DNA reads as TGCGCCAGCAGCCCTCGGACTAGCGGGAGGGTGGATGAGCAGTTCTTC. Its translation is CASSPRTSGRVDEQFF.